This entry features one T cell receptor beta chain sequence. V was trimmed by 0 bases and J by 4 bases, leaving 16 bases between them. This CDR3 has 16 amino acids. This record belongs to a study of identical twins. TCRdb fed the 5' RACE reads into MiXCR, producing one record per CDR3 protein. The sample has fewer than 500,000 distinct CDR3 sequences; 20% to 25% are singletons. This sample also belongs to another study, concerning T cells expressing NK-cell markers.

This chain links TRBV12-3 or TRBV12-4 with TRBJ2-7; D not certain. The sequenced sample was CD4+ T cells sorted from blood. This TCR derives from a woman aged 18-29 years in good health. The DNA of the CDR3 is TGTGCCAGCAGTTTAGCGCGACGGTCCGCTTATTACGAGCAGTACTTC. Protein product: CASSLARRSAYYEQYF.